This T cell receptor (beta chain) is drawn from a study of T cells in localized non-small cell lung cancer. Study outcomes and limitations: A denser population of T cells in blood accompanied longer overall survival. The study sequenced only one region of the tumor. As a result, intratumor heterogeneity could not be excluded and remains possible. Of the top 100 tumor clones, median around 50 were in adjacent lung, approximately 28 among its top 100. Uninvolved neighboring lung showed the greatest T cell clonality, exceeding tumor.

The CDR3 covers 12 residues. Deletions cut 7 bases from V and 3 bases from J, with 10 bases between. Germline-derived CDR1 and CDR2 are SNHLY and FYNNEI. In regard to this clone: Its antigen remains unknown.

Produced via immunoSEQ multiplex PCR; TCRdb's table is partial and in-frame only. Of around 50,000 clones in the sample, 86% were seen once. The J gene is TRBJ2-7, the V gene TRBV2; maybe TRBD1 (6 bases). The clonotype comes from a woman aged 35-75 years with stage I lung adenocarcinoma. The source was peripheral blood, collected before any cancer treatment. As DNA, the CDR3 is TGTGCCAGCACCCTGACAGGCTACGAGCAGTACTTC. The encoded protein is CASTLTGYEQYF.